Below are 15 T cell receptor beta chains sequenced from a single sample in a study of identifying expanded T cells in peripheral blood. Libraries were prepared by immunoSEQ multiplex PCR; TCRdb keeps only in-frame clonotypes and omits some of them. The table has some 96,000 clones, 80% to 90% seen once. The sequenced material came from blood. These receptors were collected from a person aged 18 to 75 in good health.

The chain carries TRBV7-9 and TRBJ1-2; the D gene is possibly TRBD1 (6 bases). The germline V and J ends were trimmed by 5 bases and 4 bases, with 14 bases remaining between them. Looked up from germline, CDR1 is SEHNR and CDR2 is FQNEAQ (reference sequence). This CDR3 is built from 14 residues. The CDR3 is CASSDGQLFYGYTF. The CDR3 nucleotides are TGTGCCAGCAGCGACGGACAGCTCTTCTATGGCTACACCTTC. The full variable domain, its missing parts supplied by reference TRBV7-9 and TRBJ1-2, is DTGVSQNPRHKITKRGQNVTFRCDPISEHNRLYWYRQTLGQGPEFLTYFQNEAQLEKSRLLSDRFSAERPKGSFSTLEIQRTEQGDSAMYLCASSDGQLFYGYTFGSGTRLTVV.

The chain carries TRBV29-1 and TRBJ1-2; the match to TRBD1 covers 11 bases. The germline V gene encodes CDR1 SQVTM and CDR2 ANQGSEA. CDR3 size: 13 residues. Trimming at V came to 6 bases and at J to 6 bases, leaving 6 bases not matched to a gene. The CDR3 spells CSVGPGQGDGYTF. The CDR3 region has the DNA TGCAGCGTAGGTCCGGGACAGGGGGATGGCTACACCTTC.

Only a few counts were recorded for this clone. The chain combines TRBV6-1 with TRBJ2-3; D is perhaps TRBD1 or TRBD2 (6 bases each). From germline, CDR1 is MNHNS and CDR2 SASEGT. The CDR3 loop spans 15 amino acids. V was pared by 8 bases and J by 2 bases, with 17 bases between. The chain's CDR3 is CASLGGIEATDTQYF. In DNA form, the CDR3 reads TGTGCCAGCCTCGGGGGCATAGAGGCCACAGATACGCAGTATTTT.

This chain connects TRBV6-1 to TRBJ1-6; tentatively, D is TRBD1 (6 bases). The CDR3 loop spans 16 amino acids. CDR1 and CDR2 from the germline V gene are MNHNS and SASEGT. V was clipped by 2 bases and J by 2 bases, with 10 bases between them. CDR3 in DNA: TGTGCCAGCAGTGAAACGGGGGGCACCTATAATTCACCCCTCCACTTT. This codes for CASSETGGTYNSPLHF.

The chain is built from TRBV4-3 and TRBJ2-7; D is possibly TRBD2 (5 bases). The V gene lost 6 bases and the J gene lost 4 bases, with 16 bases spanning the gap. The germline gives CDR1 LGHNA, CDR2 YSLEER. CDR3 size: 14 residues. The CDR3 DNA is TGCGCCAGCAGTCAATCCGCGGGCGGGTACGAGCAGTACTTC. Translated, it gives CASSQSAGGYEQYF.

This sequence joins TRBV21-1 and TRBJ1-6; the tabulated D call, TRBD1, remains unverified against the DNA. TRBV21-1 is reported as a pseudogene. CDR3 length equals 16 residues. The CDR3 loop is CASSKGAGSYNSPLHF. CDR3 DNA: TGTGCCAGCAGCAAAGGGGCAGGCTCCTATAATTCACCCCTCCACTTT.

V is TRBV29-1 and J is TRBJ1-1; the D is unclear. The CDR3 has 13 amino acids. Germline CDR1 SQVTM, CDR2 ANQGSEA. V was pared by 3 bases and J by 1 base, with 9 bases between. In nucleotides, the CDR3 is TGCAGCGTTGATATGGGAGAGAACACTGAAGCTTTCTTT. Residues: CSVDMGENTEAFF.

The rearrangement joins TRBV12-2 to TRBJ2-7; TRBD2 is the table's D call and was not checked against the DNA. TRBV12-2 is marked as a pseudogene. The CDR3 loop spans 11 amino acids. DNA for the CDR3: TGTGCAAGTCGCCCCCCCCGGGAGCAGTACTTC. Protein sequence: CASRPPREQYF.

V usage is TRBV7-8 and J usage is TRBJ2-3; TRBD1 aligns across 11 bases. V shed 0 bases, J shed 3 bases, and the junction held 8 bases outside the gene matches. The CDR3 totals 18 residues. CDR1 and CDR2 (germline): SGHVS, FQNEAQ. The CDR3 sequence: CASSLAQRGDRGTDTQYF. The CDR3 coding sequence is TGTGCCAGCAGCTTAGCTCAGAGGGGGGACAGGGGGACAGATACGCAGTATTTT.

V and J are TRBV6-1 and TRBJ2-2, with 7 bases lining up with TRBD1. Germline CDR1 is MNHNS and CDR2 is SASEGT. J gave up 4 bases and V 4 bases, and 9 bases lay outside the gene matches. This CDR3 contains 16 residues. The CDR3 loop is CASSAAGTAITGELFF. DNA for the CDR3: TGTGCCAGCAGTGCCGCCGGGACAGCCATCACCGGGGAGCTGTTTTTT.

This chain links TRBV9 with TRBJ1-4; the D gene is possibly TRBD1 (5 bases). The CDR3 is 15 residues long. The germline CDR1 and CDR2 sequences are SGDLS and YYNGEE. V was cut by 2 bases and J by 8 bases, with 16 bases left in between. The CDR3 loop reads CASSVSEGPGEKLFF. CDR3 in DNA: TGTGCCAGCAGCGTCTCAGAGGGACCCGGGGAAAAACTGTTTTTT.

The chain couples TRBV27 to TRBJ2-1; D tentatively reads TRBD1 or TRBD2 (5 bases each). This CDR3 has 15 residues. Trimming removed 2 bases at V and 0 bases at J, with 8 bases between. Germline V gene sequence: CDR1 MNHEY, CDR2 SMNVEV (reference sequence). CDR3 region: CASSLGTSSYNEQFF. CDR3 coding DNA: TGTGCCAGCAGTTTAGGGACGAGCTCCTACAATGAGCAGTTCTTC.

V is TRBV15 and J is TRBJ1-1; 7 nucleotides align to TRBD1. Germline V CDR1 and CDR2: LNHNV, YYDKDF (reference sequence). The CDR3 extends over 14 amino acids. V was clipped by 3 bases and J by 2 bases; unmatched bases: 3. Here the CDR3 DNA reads TGTGCCACCAGCAGGAAGGGGGCCAACACTGAAGCTTTCTTT. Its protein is CATSRKGANTEAFF.

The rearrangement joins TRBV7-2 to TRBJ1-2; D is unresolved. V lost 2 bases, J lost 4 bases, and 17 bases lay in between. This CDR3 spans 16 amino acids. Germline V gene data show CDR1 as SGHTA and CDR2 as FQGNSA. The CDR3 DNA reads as TGTGCCAGCAGCTTACGAAGTGTAGCTTCGACCTATGGCTACACCTTC. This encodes CASSLRSVASTYGYTF.

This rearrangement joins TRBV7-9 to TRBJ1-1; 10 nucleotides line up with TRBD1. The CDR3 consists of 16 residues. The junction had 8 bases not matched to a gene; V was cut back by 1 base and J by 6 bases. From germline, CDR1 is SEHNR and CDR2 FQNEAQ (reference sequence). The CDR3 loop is CASSLGGQGTKAEAFF. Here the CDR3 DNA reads TGTGCCAGCAGCTTAGGGGGACAGGGGACGAAGGCTGAAGCTTTCTTT. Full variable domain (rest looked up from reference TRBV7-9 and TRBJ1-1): DTGVSQNPRHKITKRGQNVTFRCDPISEHNRLYWYRQTLGQGPEFLTYFQNEAQLEKSRLLSDRFSAERPKGSFSTLEIQRTEQGDSAMYLCASSLGGQGTKAEAFFGQGTRLTVV.